Sequencing of this TCR beta chain was carried out in a study of cytomegalovirus exposure and HLA in healthy donors. Notes on the study in general: Later, TCR association rates were found to vary by HLA locus, highest for DRB1 and lowest for HLA-C. Likely technical artifact: a cluster of highly shared sequence variants. HLA restriction was apparent for most CMV-associated TCR beta chains in a later analysis.

Both 60 Vbeta primers and 13 Jbeta primers went into the PCR. Libraries were prepared by immunoSEQ multiplex PCR; TCRdb keeps only in-frame clonotypes and omits some of them. The sample totals 180,000 or so clones. Points on this clone: The antigen is undetermined.

The sequencing input was PBMCs. The source is a young woman in good health and CMV-seropositive.

The CDR3, as DNA: TGTGCCAGTAGTACCGGGACAGGGGAAGAGGGTACGCAGTATTTT. This translates into CASSTGTGEEGTQYF. The chain employs TRBV19 and TRBJ2-3; 10 positions match TRBD1. With 4 bases clipped from V and 8 bases from J, the junction kept 9 bases outside the gene matches. The CDR3 spans 15 residues. CDR1 and CDR2 from the germline V gene are LNHDA and SQIVND (reference sequence).